Listed below are T cell receptor beta chains from one sample, sequenced in a study of beta chain features in type 1 diabetes. The repertoire was sequenced with immunoSEQ multiplex PCR; TCRdb's copy has only in-frame clones and lacks some. This sample has more than 250,000 clones; roughly 21% occur once, and the top ten carry 0.028%. Sequencing input: naive CD4+ T cells from blood. The origin of the receptors is a woman aged 40-49 years with type 1 diabetes. Both conserved end residues are part of each CDR3. The D gene is left open where the match is weak. Expanded clones are given a class, and other clones once, few, many or no size at all.

j_call v_call clone_size d_call cdr3_aa cdr3_nt
TRBJ2-4 TRBV25-1 few NA CASRGVDIQYF TGTGCCAGCAGAGGGGTGGACATTCAGTACTTC
TRBJ2-1 TRBV7-2 few TRBD1 CASSPWDRGGNEQFF TGTGCCAGCAGCCCGTGGGACAGGGGGGGCAATGAGCAGTTCTTC
TRBJ2-7 TRBV14 NA NA CASSQGDFRGPYEQYF TGTGCCAGCAGCCAGGGGGACTTCCGAGGCCCCTACGAGCAGTACTTC
TRBJ2-7 TRBV4-3 NA NA CASSQAPGGISYEQYF TGCGCCAGCAGCCAAGCCCCAGGGGGGATTTCCTACGAGCAGTACTTC
TRBJ1-1 TRBV7-9 NA TRBD1 CASSLSNRAGGTGDTEAFF TGTGCCAGCAGCTTAAGCAATCGGGCAGGGGGCACGGGGGACACTGAAGCTTTCTTT
TRBJ2-3 TRBV7-3 few NA CASSFLGADTQYF TGTGCCAGCAGCTTTTTAGGGGCAGATACGCAGTATTTT
TRBJ2-1 TRBV28 few NA CASSLLGREQFF TGTGCCAGCAGTTTATTGGGCCGCGAGCAGTTCTTC
TRBJ2-3 TRBV28 NA NA CASIRRDTDTQYF TGTGCCAGCATCCGGAGGGACACAGATACGCAGTATTTT
TRBJ2-1 TRBV5-4 few NA CASSLDPYSYNEQFF TGTGCCAGCAGTTTAGATCCGTACTCCTACAATGAGCAGTTCTTC
TRBJ2-1 TRBV11-2 few NA CASSLVAGMNEQFF TGTGCCAGCAGCTTAGTCGCGGGGATGAATGAGCAGTTCTTC
TRBJ2-5 TRBV18 NA NA CASSPGPGEETQYF TGTGCCAGCTCACCCGGGCCGGGGGAGGAGACCCAGTACTTC
TRBJ1-1 TRBV7-9 few TRBD1 CASSLRDSSAFF TGTGCCAGCAGCTTAAGGGACAGTTCAGCTTTCTTT
TRBJ2-5 TRBV9 NA NA CASSVAAGRQETQYF TGTGCCAGCAGCGTAGCAGCGGGCCGCCAAGAGACCCAGTACTTC
TRBJ2-1 TRBV7-6 NA TRBD1 CASSPGRQGYNEQFF TGTGCCAGCAGCCCCGGTAGACAGGGGTACAATGAGCAGTTCTTC
TRBJ2-1 TRBV9 NA NA CASSVVAGTYNEQFF TGTGCCAGCAGCGTAGTTGCGGGGACCTACAATGAGCAGTTCTTC
TRBJ2-2 TRBV11-2 NA TRBD1 CATGGTGGKRTGELFF TGTGCCACCGGGGGGACAGGGGGCAAGAGGACCGGGGAGCTGTTTTTT
TRBJ2-5 TRBV27 few TRBD2 CASRGLAIQETQYF TGTGCCAGCAGGGGACTAGCGATCCAAGAGACCCAGTACTTC
TRBJ1-3 TRBV28 few NA CASSSGGTASGNTIYF TGTGCCAGCAGCTCCGGGGGGACGGCTTCTGGAAACACCATATATTTT
TRBJ2-3 TRBV7-3 NA NA CASSPDYTDTQYF TGTGCCAGCAGCCCAGACTACACAGATACGCAGTATTTT
TRBJ2-1 TRBV27 NA NA CASSSYGSGNEQFF TGTGCCAGCAGTTCATACGGGAGTGGAAATGAGCAGTTCTTC
TRBJ1-5 TRBV15 NA NA CATSRGVRQPQHF TGTGCCACCAGCAGAGGTGTGCGCCAGCCCCAGCATTTT
TRBJ1-6 TRBV6-6 few NA CASRGREGSPLHF TGTGCCAGCAGGGGCAGGGAGGGATCACCCCTCCACTTT
TRBJ2-7 TRBV5-6 few NA CASSFETRPPYEQYF TGTGCCAGCAGCTTTGAGACACGCCCTCCCTACGAGCAGTACTTC
TRBJ1-5 TRBV7-9 NA TRBD1 CASSLAGTEQPQHF TGTGCCAGCAGCTTAGCGGGGACAGAACAGCCCCAGCATTTT
TRBJ1-1 TRBV6-4 few NA CASRLEASGTEAFF TGTGCCAGCAGGCTTGAGGCCTCGGGCACTGAAGCTTTCTTT
TRBJ2-3 TRBV7-2 few TRBD1 CASSLGSGQGSDTQYF TGTGCCAGCAGCTTAGGGTCGGGACAGGGGTCAGATACGCAGTATTTT
TRBJ1-1 TRBV9 NA NA CASSATTGTEAFF TGTGCCAGCAGCGCAACGACGGGCACTGAAGCTTTCTTT
TRBJ2-3 TRBV29-1 NA TRBD2 CSVSGRFTDTQYF TGCAGCGTTAGCGGGAGATTCACAGATACGCAGTATTTT
TRBJ2-7 TRBV20-1 few NA CSASGSYEQYF TGCAGTGCTTCGGGCTCCTACGAGCAGTACTTC
TRBJ2-7 TRBV9 NA TRBD1 CASSPQTGHEQYF TGTGCCAGCAGCCCCCAGACAGGGCACGAGCAGTACTTC
TRBJ2-1 TRBV2 once TRBD1 CASRGQGNEQFF TGTGCCAGCAGGGGACAGGGCAATGAGCAGTTCTTC
TRBJ2-3 TRBV9 NA TRBD2 CATTAGEGTDTQYF TGTGCCACCACAGCGGGAGAGGGGACAGATACGCAGTATTTT
TRBJ2-5 TRBV7-3 NA TRBD1 CASSLVSGGQETQYF TGTGCCAGCAGCTTGGTTTCAGGGGGCCAAGAGACCCAGTACTTC
TRBJ1-2 TRBV4-1 NA TRBD1 CASSHAGTGYGYTF TGCGCCAGCAGCCACGCCGGGACAGGCTATGGCTACACCTTC
TRBJ2-1 TRBV30 NA NA CAWNNGVFETNEQFF TGTGCCTGGAATAACGGGGTTTTCGAAACCAATGAGCAGTTCTTC
TRBJ2-3 TRBV4-2 few TRBD2 CASSQDLARGVAGGPPDTQYF TGTGCCAGCAGCCAAGATCTTGCTCGGGGGGTAGCGGGAGGGCCTCCAGATACGCAGTATTTT
TRBJ1-2 TRBV4-3 few NA CASSQGLRANYGYTF TGCGCCAGCAGCCAAGGTTTGAGAGCTAACTATGGCTACACCTTC
TRBJ2-1 TRBV4-3 NA NA CASSQVTTGEQFF TGCGCCAGCAGCCAAGTAACGACAGGTGAGCAGTTCTTC
TRBJ2-1 TRBV28 NA TRBD2 CASSAPGTSGSDEQFF TGTGCCAGCAGCGCGCCCGGGACTAGCGGGAGCGATGAGCAGTTCTTC
TRBJ1-4 TRBV18 NA TRBD1 CASSPRGTGEEKLFF TGTGCCAGCTCACCACGAGGGACAGGGGAAGAAAAACTGTTTTTT
TRBJ1-4 TRBV5-1 few TRBD1 CASSITGTANEKLFF TGCGCCAGCAGCATAACCGGGACAGCTAATGAAAAACTGTTTTTT
TRBJ2-4 TRBV16 NA TRBD1 CASSVLRDSKNIQYF TGTGCCAGCAGCGTCCTCCGGGACAGCAAAAACATTCAGTACTTC
TRBJ1-2 TRBV6-5 few TRBD1 CASSFQQGFEGYTF TGTGCCAGCAGTTTCCAACAGGGGTTTGAAGGCTACACCTTC
TRBJ2-2 TRBV5-4 NA TRBD2 CASSFGSGSTGELFF TGTGCCAGCAGCTTTGGTAGCGGGAGCACCGGGGAGCTGTTTTTT
TRBJ1-5 TRBV5-1 NA NA CASSLDGQSAYQPQHF TGCGCCAGCAGCTTGGATGGACAGTCAGCTTATCAGCCCCAGCATTTT
TRBJ2-1 TRBV13 NA NA CASSSNPGEYNEQFF TGTGCCAGCAGCTCCAACCCGGGAGAGTACAATGAGCAGTTCTTC
TRBJ1-5 TRBV6-4 NA NA CASSEYGGNVRQPQHF TGTGCCAGCAGTGAATACGGCGGTAATGTTCGTCAGCCCCAGCATTTT
TRBJ1-3 TRBV5-1 few NA CASRRAVGSGNTIYF TGCGCCAGCAGGAGGGCCGTGGGCTCTGGAAACACCATATATTTT
TRBJ2-5 TRBV25-1 NA TRBD2 CASGREGPYQETQYF TGTGCCAGCGGAAGGGAGGGACCCTACCAAGAGACCCAGTACTTC
TRBJ2-5 TRBV15 few TRBD1 CATSNNPRATGMKTQYF TGTGCCACCAGCAACAATCCGAGGGCGACAGGGATGAAGACCCAGTACTTC
TRBJ2-7 TRBV5-1 few NA CASSTGQGTSGEQYF TGCGCCAGCAGCACCGGACAGGGGACTAGTGGGGAGCAGTACTTC
TRBJ2-7 TRBV5-1 NA TRBD2 CASSSDLKGRDEQYF TGCGCCAGCAGCTCGGACCTGAAGGGGAGGGACGAGCAGTACTTC
TRBJ1-5 TRBV28 NA TRBD1 CASSWDSQPQHF TGTGCCAGCAGCTGGGACAGTCAGCCCCAGCATTTT
TRBJ2-6 TRBV29-1 NA TRBD2 CSARGGSGANVLTF TGCAGCGCCCGGGGGGGGTCTGGGGCCAACGTCCTGACTTTC
TRBJ2-5 TRBV18 few NA CASSPLDSGETQYF TGTGCCAGCTCACCGTTGGACAGTGGGGAGACCCAGTACTTC
TRBJ2-7 TRBV18 NA NA CASSNALTVTYEQYF TGTGCCAGCTCAAATGCTTTGACAGTGACCTACGAGCAGTACTTC
TRBJ2-7 TRBV15 NA TRBD2 CATSRDRGGGGYEQYF TGTGCCACCAGCAGAGATCGAGGCGGGGGGGGCTACGAGCAGTACTTC